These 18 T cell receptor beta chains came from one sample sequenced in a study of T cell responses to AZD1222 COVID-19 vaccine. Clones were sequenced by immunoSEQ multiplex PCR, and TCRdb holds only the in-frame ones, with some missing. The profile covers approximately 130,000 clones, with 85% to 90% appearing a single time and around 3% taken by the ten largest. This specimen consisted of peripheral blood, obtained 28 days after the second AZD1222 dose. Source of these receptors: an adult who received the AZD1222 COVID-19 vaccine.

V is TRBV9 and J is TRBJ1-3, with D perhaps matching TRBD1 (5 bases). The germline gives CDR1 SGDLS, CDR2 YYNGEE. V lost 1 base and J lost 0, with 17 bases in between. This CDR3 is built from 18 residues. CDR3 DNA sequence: TGTGCCAGCAGCGTACACGACAGTCCCGACAGCTCTGGAAACACCATATATTTT. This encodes CASSVHDSPDSSGNTIYF.

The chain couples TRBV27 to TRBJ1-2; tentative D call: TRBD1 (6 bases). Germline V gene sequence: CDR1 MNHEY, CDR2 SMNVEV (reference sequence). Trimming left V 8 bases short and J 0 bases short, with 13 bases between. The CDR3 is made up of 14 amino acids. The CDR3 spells CASGKTGANYGYTF. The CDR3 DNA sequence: TGTGCCAGCGGGAAGACAGGCGCTAACTATGGCTACACCTTC.

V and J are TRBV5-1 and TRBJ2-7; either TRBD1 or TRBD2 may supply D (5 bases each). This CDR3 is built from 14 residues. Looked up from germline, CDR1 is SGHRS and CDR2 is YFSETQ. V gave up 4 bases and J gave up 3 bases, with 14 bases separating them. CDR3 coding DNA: TGCGCCAGCAGCCCGACGGGACCCTACTACGAGCAGTACTTC. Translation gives CASSPTGPYYEQYF. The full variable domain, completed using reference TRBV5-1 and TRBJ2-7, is KAGVTQTPRYLIKTRGQQVTLSCSPISGHRSVSWYQQTPGQGLQFLFEYFSETQRNKGNFPGRFSGRQFSNSRSEMNVSTLELGDSALYLCASSPTGPYYEQYFGPGTRLTVT.

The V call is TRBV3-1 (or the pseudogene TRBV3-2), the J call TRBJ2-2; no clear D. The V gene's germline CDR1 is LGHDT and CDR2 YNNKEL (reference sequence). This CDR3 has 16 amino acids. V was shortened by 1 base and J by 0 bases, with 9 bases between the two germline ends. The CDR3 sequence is CASSQGSNSNTGELFF. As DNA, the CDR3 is TGTGCCAGCAGCCAAGGGTCCAATTCGAACACCGGGGAGCTGTTTTTT.

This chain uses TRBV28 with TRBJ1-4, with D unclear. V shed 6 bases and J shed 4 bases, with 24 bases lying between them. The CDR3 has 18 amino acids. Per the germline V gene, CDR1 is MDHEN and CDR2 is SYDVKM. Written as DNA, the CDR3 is TGTGCCAGCAGGTCCCGAGGGTCCCCCACTTCTTTTAATGAAAAACTGTTTTTT. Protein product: CASRSRGSPTSFNEKLFF.

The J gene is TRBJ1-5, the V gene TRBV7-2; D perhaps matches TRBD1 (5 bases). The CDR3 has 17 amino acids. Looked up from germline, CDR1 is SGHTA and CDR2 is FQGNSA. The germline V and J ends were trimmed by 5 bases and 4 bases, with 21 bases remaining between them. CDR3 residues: CASSLRGSGRENQPQHF. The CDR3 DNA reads TGTGCCAGCAGCCTCCGGGGGTCGGGGAGGGAGAATCAGCCCCAGCATTTT.

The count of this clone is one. CDR3 coding DNA: TGTGCCAGCTCACCGGGACAGGGGCACGCCGGGGAGCTGTTTTTT. Protein product: CASSPGQGHAGELFF. V gene TRBV18 combines with J gene TRBJ2-2, with 10 bases identical to TRBD1. V trimming: 3 bases; J trimming: 6 bases; junction bases outside the gene matches: 4. The CDR3 length is 15 residues. Germline loops: CDR1 KGHSH, CDR2 LQKENI.

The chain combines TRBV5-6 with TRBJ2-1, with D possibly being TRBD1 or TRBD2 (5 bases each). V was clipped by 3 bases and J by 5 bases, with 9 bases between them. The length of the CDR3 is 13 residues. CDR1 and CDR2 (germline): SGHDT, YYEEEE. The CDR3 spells CASSSGANNEQFF. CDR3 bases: TGTGCCAGCAGCTCCGGGGCTAACAATGAGCAGTTCTTC.

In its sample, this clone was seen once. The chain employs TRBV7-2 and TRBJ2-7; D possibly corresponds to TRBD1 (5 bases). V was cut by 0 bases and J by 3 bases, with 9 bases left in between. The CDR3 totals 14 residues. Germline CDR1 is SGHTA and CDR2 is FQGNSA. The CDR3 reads CASSLATVYYEQYF. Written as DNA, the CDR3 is TGTGCCAGCAGCTTAGCGACAGTCTACTACGAGCAGTACTTC.

The CDR3 bases are TGTGCCAGCAGCTTAGGCGGAGACTCTGGAAACACCATATATTTT. The encoded protein is CASSLGGDSGNTIYF. The chain employs TRBV7-9 and TRBJ1-3; no firm D call. The CDR3 spans 15 residues. V lost 1 base to trimming and J lost 0 bases, with 7 bases between them. The germline gives CDR1 SEHNR, CDR2 FQNEAQ (reference sequence).

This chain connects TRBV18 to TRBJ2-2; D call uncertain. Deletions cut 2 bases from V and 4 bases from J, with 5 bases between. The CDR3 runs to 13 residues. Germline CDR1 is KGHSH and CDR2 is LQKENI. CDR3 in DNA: TGTGCCAGCTCACCAGGGGTCACCGGGGAGCTGTTTTTT. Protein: CASSPGVTGELFF.

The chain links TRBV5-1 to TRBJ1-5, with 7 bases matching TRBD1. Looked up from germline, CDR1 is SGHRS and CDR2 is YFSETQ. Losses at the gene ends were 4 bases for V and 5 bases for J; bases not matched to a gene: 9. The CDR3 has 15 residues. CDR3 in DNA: TGCGCCAGCAGCCCCACAGGGGACATTCATCAGCCCCAGCATTTT. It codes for CASSPTGDIHQPQHF.

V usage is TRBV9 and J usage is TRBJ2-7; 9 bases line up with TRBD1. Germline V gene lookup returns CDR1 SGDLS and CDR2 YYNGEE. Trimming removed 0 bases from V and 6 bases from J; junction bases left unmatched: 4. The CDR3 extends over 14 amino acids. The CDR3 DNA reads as TGTGCCAGCAGCGTAGAACAGGGGGCGTTCGAGCAGTACTTC. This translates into CASSVEQGAFEQYF.

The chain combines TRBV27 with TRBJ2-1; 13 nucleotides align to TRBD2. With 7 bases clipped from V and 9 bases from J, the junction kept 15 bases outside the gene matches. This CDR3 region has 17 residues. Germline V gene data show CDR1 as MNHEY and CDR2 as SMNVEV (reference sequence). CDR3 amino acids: CASISRFGTSGVGEQFF. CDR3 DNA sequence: TGTGCCAGCATCTCAAGGTTCGGGACTAGCGGGGTCGGTGAGCAGTTCTTC.

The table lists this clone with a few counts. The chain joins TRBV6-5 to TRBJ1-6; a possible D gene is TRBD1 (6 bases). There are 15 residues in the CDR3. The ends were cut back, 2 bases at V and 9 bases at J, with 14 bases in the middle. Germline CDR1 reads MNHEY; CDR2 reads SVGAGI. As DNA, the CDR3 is TGTGCCAGCAGTTACCTCAGACAGGCGATTTCACCCCTCCACTTT. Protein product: CASSYLRQAISPLHF.

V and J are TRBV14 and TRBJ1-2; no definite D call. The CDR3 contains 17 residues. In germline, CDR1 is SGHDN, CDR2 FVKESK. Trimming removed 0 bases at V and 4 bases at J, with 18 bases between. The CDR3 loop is CASSQEKGGRTIYGYTF. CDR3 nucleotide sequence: TGTGCCAGCAGCCAAGAAAAGGGCGGGAGAACCATCTATGGCTACACCTTC.

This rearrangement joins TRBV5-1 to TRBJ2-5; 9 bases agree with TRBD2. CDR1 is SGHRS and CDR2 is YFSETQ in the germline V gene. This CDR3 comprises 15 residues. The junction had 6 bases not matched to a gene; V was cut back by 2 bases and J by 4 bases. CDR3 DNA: TGCGCCAGCAGCTTCGGCTTTAGCGGGGGAGAGACCCAGTACTTC. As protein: CASSFGFSGGETQYF.

The CDR3 is CASSDSGQGFSPLHF. The CDR3 region has the DNA TGTGCCAGCAGTGATAGCGGACAGGGGTTTTCACCCCTCCACTTT. This chain uses TRBV2 with TRBJ1-6, with TRBD1 matching over 9 bases. Looked up from germline, CDR1 is SNHLY and CDR2 is FYNNEI. This CDR3 has 15 residues. V shed 3 bases and J 9 bases; nucleotides not matched to a gene: 6.